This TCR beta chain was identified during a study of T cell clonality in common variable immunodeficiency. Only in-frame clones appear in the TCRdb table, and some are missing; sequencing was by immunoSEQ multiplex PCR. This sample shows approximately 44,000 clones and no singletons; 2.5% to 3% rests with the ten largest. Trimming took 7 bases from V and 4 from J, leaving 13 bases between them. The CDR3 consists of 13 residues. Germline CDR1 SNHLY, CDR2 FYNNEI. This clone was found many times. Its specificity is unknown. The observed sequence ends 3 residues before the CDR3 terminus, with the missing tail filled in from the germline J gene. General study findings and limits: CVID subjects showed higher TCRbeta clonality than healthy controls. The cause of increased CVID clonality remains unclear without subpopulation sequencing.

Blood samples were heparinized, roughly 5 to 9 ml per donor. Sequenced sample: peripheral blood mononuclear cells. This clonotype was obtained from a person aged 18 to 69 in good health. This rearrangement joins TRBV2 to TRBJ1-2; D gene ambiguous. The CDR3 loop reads CASISDLGYGYTF. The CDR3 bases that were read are TGTGCCAGCATCTCCGACCTAGGCTATGGC.